The rows below give T cell receptor delta chains drawn from one sample of a study of Vδ1+ human thymocytes. TCRdb reanalyzed the multiplex PCR reads using CATT. The table includes some 54,000 delta-chain clones, around a sixth detected once. Input material: Vdelta1+ gamma-delta thymocytes from the thymus. The receptors here all came from a boy in the first two years of life who had congenital heart surgery. CDR3s include the opening cysteine and the closing phenylalanine or tryptophan. Each record gives: clone size, J gene, CDR3 length, V gene, D gene, CDR3 protein, CDR3 DNA. D genes are given only for firm matches. Size tells how often a clone was seen (once, few, many) or the class of an expanded clone, and some rows leave it out.

.,TRDJ1,20,TRDV1,TRDD3,CALGELNPPRRTGGYDKLIF,TGTGCTCTTGGGGAACTAAATCCCCCTAGACGTACTGGGGGATACGATAAACTCATCTTT
few,TRDJ1,19,TRDV1,.,CALGNLPTPGGSDTDKLIF,TGTGCTCTTGGGAACCTTCCTACACCTGGGGGATCTGACACCGATAAACTCATCTTT
medium-sized,TRDJ1,17,TRDV2,TRDD3,CACDTAWGIRATDKLIF,TGTGCCTGTGACACCGCCTGGGGGATACGCGCCACCGATAAACTCATCTTT
.,TRDJ1,19,TRDV1,.,CALGEPGVPFAHNTDKLIF,TGTGCTCTTGGGGAACCCGGCGTCCCTTTTGCTCACAACACCGATAAACTCATCTTT
few,TRDJ1,16,TRDV1,TRDD3,CALGEVLGVYTDKLIF,TGTGCTCTTGGGGAAGTACTGGGGGTTTACACCGATAAACTCATCTTT
.,TRDJ1,13,TRDV1,.,CALGDYPQGTLIF,TGTGCTCTTGGGGACTATCCTCAGGGGACCTTGATCTTT
.,TRDJ1,15,TRDV1,TRDD3,CALGGLPYWGRKLIF,TGTGCTCTTGGGGGACTTCCGTACTGGGGGCGTAAACTCATCTTT
.,TRDJ1,20,TRDV1,TRDD3,CALGEFGSYPLWGIPDKLIF,TGTGCTCTTGGGGAATTTGGATCCTATCCCCTCTGGGGGATCCCCGATAAACTCATCTTT
.,TRDJ1,22,TRDV1,TRDD3,CALGELGLSSGLTGGLSDKRIF,TGTGCTCTTGGGGAACTAGGGCTCAGTTCCGGGTTGACTGGGGGATTATCCGATAAACGCATCTTT
medium-sized,TRDJ1,16,TRDV2,TRDD3,CACGCTGGRYTDKLIF,TGTGCCTGTGGCTGCACTGGGGGACGGTACACCGATAAACTCATCTTT
.,TRDJ1,23,TRDV1,TRDD3,CALGELSPTGVEGDTPKTDKLIF,TGTGCTCTTGGGGAACTTTCCCCTACGGGGGTGGAGGGGGATACACCCAAAACCGATAAACTCATCTTT
.,TRDJ1,22,TRDV1,.,CALGELRPSYAGGYGYTDKLIF,TGTGCTCTTGGGGAACTAAGGCCTTCCTACGCCGGGGGATACGGGTACACCGATAAACTCATCTTT
few,TRDJ1,15,TRDV1,.,CALGDSTKPTDKLIF,TGTGCTCTTGGGGATTCAACGAAACCCACCGATAAACTCATCTTT
.,TRDJ1,18,TRDV1,.,CALGDHHLLHRVTDKLIF,TGTGCTCTTGGGGACCACCACCTCTTACATCGGGTCACCGATAAACTCATCTTT
few,TRDJ2,23,TRDV1,TRDD3,CALGEHVPPTVLGGSALTAQLFF,TGTGCTCTTGGGGAACATGTCCCTCCTACTGTACTGGGGGGTTCCGCTTTGACAGCACAACTCTTCTTT
once,TRDJ1,15,TRDV1,.,CALGKEGGYTDKLIF,TGTGCTCTTGGGAAAGAGGGGGGGTACACCGATAAACTCATCTTT